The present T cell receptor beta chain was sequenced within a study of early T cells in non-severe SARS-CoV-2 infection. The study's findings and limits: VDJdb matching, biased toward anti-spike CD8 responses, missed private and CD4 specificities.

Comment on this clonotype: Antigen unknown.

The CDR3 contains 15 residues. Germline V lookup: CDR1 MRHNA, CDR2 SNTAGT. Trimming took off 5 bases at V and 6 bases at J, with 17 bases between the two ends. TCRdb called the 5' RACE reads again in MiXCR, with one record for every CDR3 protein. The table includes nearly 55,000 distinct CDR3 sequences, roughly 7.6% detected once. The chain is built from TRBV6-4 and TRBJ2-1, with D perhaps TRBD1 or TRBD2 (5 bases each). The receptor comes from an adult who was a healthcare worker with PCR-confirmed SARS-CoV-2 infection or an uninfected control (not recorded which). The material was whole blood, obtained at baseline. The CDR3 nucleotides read TGTGCCAGCAGTCCAGATGGGACCTCGGCCAATGAGCAGTTCTTC. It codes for CASSPDGTSANEQFF.